The 24 T cell receptor beta chains below all came from one sample that was sequenced in a study of blood T cells in healthy people across ages. Primers used in a second PCR of roughly 7 to 11 cycles were a sample-barcoded 5' primer and a J-beta primer mix. MiXCR, applied by TCRdb to the 5' RACE reads, yields one record per CDR3 protein. The repertoire holds 850,000 to 1,000,000 distinct CDR3 sequences, roughly 51% seen once, with about 20% in the top ten. The sequencing sample was made of blood. The receptors shown here come from a woman aged 55-75 years in good health.

The V and J genes are TRBV29-1 and TRBJ1-5, with 10 bases matching TRBD1. Germline CDR1 reads SQVTM; CDR2 reads ANQGSEA. Trimming at V came to 6 bases and at J to 7 bases, leaving 3 bases not matched to a gene. The CDR3 runs 12 residues. The CDR3 nucleotides read TGCAGCGTCCGGACAGGGGGACAGCCCCAGCATTTT. It specifies CSVRTGGQPQHF.

The CDR3 reads CASTSHGNQPQHF. CDR3 bases: TGTGCCAGCACCTCGCACGGGAATCAGCCCCAGCATTTT. The rearrangement joins TRBV28 to TRBJ1-5, with D unresolved. The CDR3 loop spans 13 amino acids. The V end lost 7 bases, the J end lost 4 bases, and 11 bases lay between the germline ends. Germline CDR1 MDHEN, CDR2 SYDVKM.

This clonotype showed up just a few times. The rearrangement joins TRBV4-2 to TRBJ1-2, with D perhaps matching TRBD1 (6 bases). Germline assignment: CDR1 LGHNA and CDR2 YNFKEQ. The CDR3 has 15 residues. The germline V and J ends were trimmed by 6 bases and 4 bases, with 18 bases remaining between them. The DNA for the CDR3 is TGTGCCAGCAGACGAGACCGTGGGGGCAGCTATGGCTACACCTTC. Protein sequence: CASRRDRGGSYGYTF.

This chain connects TRBV3-1 to TRBJ2-5; D not certain. Germline V gene lookup returns CDR1 LGHDT and CDR2 YNNKEL (reference sequence). The CDR3 is 13 residues long. Between the trimmed V and J ends, which lost 8 bases and 1 base, there was a span of 11 bases. The DNA of the CDR3 is TGTGCCAGCGGCACAAAGTCCCAAGAGACCCAGTACTTC. This translates into CASGTKSQETQYF.

The J gene is TRBJ2-1, the V gene TRBV7-9; the D gene is possibly TRBD1 (6 bases). TRBJ2-7 matches the DNA end more closely, so the J call is doubtful. Germline-derived CDR1 and CDR2 are SEHNR and FQNEAQ (reference sequence). This CDR3 is built from 15 residues. The CDR3 coding sequence is TGTGCCAGCAGCCCGGGACACATGAACTACAATGAGCAGTACTTC. It specifies CASSPGHMNYNEQYF.

The DNA for the CDR3 is TGTGCCAGCAGTGACAGGGGGACTGAGACCCAGTACTTC. Translating gives CASSDRGTETQYF. This chain links TRBV2 with TRBJ2-5, with D perhaps TRBD1 (7 bases). Trimming removed 3 bases at V and 5 bases at J, with 10 bases between. The CDR3 extends over 13 amino acids. Germline-derived CDR1 and CDR2 are SNHLY and FYNNEI.

Concerning this clonotype itself: The junction and the germline gene differ at one end; a read error may be behind it. The gene calls are TRBV11-2 and TRBJ2-4; no clear D gene. The germline CDR1 and CDR2 sequences are SGHAT and FQNNGV. The CDR3 is 12 residues long. CDR3 coding DNA: TGTGTCAGCAGCTCCCTGAGGAACATTCAGTACTTC. Its protein is CVSSSLRNIQYF.

In the case of this clonotype: At one end the junction does not follow the germline gene, possibly because of a read error. The V gene is TRBV18, the J gene TRBJ2-5; D call uncertain. Germline CDR1 and CDR2: KGHSH and LQKENI. This CDR3 is 15 amino acids long. Here the CDR3 reads CAGSPPAGYQETQYF. CDR3 sequence (DNA): TGTGCCGGCTCACCACCGGCCGGCTATCAAGAGACCCAGTACTTC.

This clonotype turned up a few times. The chain is built from TRBV12-3 or TRBV12-4 and TRBJ2-6; D possibly corresponds to TRBD1 (6 bases). The CDR3 extends over 17 amino acids. The V end lost 4 bases, the J end lost 0 bases, and 13 bases lay between the germline ends. The CDR3 reads CASSYGQLISGANVLTF. CDR3 DNA: TGTGCCAGCAGTTATGGACAGCTCATCTCTGGGGCCAACGTCCTGACTTTC.

This sequence joins TRBV6-1 and TRBJ2-6; 7 bases are shared with TRBD1. Germline lookup yields CDR1 MNHNS and CDR2 SASEGT. The CDR3 has 16 residues. Trimming removed 10 bases from V and 0 bases from J; junction bases left unmatched: 9. Here the CDR3 reads CATRQGRSSGANVLTF. CDR3 sequence (DNA): TGTGCCACCAGACAGGGTCGTAGCTCTGGGGCCAACGTCCTGACTTTC.

The table lists this clonotype with many counts. The chain has TRBV20-1 and TRBJ2-1; 9 bases are a match to TRBD2. The CDR3 totals 14 residues. Germline lookup yields CDR1 DFQATT and CDR2 SNEGSKA (reference sequence). V was clipped by 6 bases and J by 8 bases; unmatched bases: 11. CDR3: CSAPGSGRLDEQFF. In nucleotides, the CDR3 is TGCAGTGCCCCGGGAAGCGGGAGGCTAGATGAGCAGTTCTTC.

This chain uses TRBV7-2 with TRBJ2-3; 7 bases map to TRBD1. V was pared by 4 bases and J by 6 bases, with 7 bases of the junction left unmatched. This CDR3 contains 14 residues. CDR1 is SGHTA and CDR2 is FQGNSA in the germline V gene. This CDR3 is CASSSPQGPDTQYF. The CDR3 DNA is TGTGCCAGCAGCTCCCCACAGGGGCCGGATACGCAGTATTTT. The full variable domain, in which reference TRBV7-2 and TRBJ2-3 provide the parts outside the CDR3, is GAGVSQSPSNKVTEKGKDVELRCDPISGHTALYWYRQSLGQGLEFLIYFQGNSAPDKSGLPSDRFSAERTGGSVSTLTIQRTQQEDSAVYLCASSSPQGPDTQYFGPGTRLTVL.

The chain employs TRBV24-1 and TRBJ2-5; 13 nucleotides agree with TRBD2. Germline assignment: CDR1 KGHDR and CDR2 SFDVKD. This CDR3 is 19 amino acids long. Trimming removed 4 bases from V and 5 bases from J; junction bases left unmatched: 15. The CDR3 loop is CATSDPEGTSGNVRETQYF. CDR3 DNA: TGTGCCACCAGTGACCCAGAGGGGACTAGCGGGAACGTTCGGGAGACCCAGTACTTC.

The gene calls are TRBV5-6 and TRBJ1-2; D not resolved. The CDR3 has 12 amino acids. With 4 bases removed from V and 5 bases from J, the gap between germline ends came to 9 bases. CDR1 and CDR2 (germline): SGHDT, YYEEEE. CDR3 sequence: CASSTQEYGYTF. The CDR3 DNA reads TGTGCCAGCAGCACCCAGGAGTATGGCTACACCTTC.

This clonotype was observed a handful of times. The V gene is TRBV7-8, the J gene TRBJ2-7; possible D gene TRBD2, 6 bases. The germline V gene has CDR1 SGHVS and CDR2 FQNEAQ. V was clipped by 4 bases and J by 2 bases, with 18 bases between them. CDR3 length: 16 residues. The CDR3 DNA reads TGTGCCAGCAGCTCGCCTTTGGGTGGAGGGACCTACGAGCAGTACTTC. Translation: CASSSPLGGGTYEQYF. Together with reference TRBV7-8 and TRBJ2-7, the CDR3 gives the full variable domain: GAGVSQSPRYKVAKRGQDVALRCDPISGHVSLFWYQQALGQGPEFLTYFQNEAQLDKSGLPSDRFFAERPEGSVSTLKIQRTQQEDSAVYLCASSSPLGGGTYEQYFGPGTRLTVT.

The rearrangement joins TRBV20-1 to TRBJ2-4; 8 bases align to TRBD2. With V trimmed by 0 bases and J by 0 bases, 10 bases remained unmatched. Germline CDR1 and CDR2: DFQATT and SNEGSKA (reference sequence). This CDR3 has 18 residues. The CDR3 nucleotides are TGCAGTGCTAGAGACAAACTAGCGGTCTACTTAGCCAAAAACATTCAGTACTTC. The encoded protein is CSARDKLAVYLAKNIQYF.

The table lists this clonotype with a few counts. The rearrangement links TRBV4-1 to TRBJ1-4; D is possibly TRBD1 (6 bases). Looked up from germline, CDR1 is MGHRA and CDR2 is YSYEKL. CDR3 length equals 16 residues. The ends were cut back, 4 bases at V and 4 bases at J, with 16 bases in the middle. CDR3 sequence (DNA): TGCGCCAGCAGCCTCCCCAGGGGCAGCGGTAATGAAAAACTGTTTTTT. Encoded protein: CASSLPRGSGNEKLFF.

This clonotype was observed once. The chain links TRBV7-9 to TRBJ2-5, with a possible D match to TRBD1 (6 bases). This CDR3 comprises 15 residues. The V end lost 5 bases, the J end lost 2 bases, and 15 bases lay between the germline ends. The germline gives CDR1 SEHNR, CDR2 FQNEAQ (reference sequence). CDR3 coding DNA: TGTGCCAGCAGCCTTCAGGGGACGGAACAAGAGACCCAGTACTTC. This codes for CASSLQGTEQETQYF.

V is TRBV20-1 and J is TRBJ2-5, with 7 bases lining up with TRBD2. Germline-derived CDR1 and CDR2 are DFQATT and SNEGSKA (reference sequence). The length of the CDR3 is 14 residues. V lost 7 bases, J lost 2 bases, and 10 bases stayed unmatched. This chain's CDR3 is CSGTLARRQETQYF. The DNA of the CDR3 is TGCAGTGGCACACTAGCGCGAAGACAAGAGACCCAGTACTTC.

The chain has TRBV4-1 and TRBJ2-1; no clear D gene. The CDR3 totals 13 residues. Germline V gene lookup returns CDR1 MGHRA and CDR2 YSYEKL. V dropped 10 bases and J dropped 1 base, with 11 bases sitting between them. The CDR3 DNA follows: TGCGCCACGTCGGGCCTGTCCTACAATGAGCAGTTCTTC. This encodes CATSGLSYNEQFF.

In its sample, this clonotype was seen a few times. The chain couples TRBV4-2 to TRBJ2-7; the match to TRBD2 covers 8 bases. Trimming took 1 base from V and 6 from J; bases not matched to a gene: 11. Per germline, CDR1 LGHNA and CDR2 YNFKEQ. The CDR3 extends over 16 amino acids. For the CDR3, the DNA is TGTGCCAGCAGCCAAGCTTTTCCGGGAGGGGTCGCCGAGCAGTACTTC. It yields the protein CASSQAFPGGVAEQYF.

The V and J genes are TRBV2 and TRBJ2-5; D is undetermined. The end of the DNA aligns better with TRBJ2-7, so the J call may be wrong. The CDR3 extends over 15 amino acids. From germline, CDR1 is SNHLY and CDR2 FYNNEI. In DNA form, the CDR3 reads TGTGCCAGCAGTGAAAATATAGTTAGGTTTTACGAGCAGTACTTC. This encodes CASSENIVRFYEQYF.

This clonotype showed up just a few times. The chain employs TRBV5-1 and TRBJ2-3; 9 nucleotides line up with TRBD1. CDR1 is SGHRS and CDR2 is YFSETQ in the germline V gene. V shed 4 bases and J 2 bases; nucleotides not matched to a gene: 2. CDR3 length: 14 amino acids. The DNA of the CDR3 is TGCGCCAGCAGCAGGGACAGGGACACAGATACGCAGTATTTT. Its translation is CASSRDRDTDTQYF.

This chain joins TRBV18 and TRBJ2-4; a possible D gene is TRBD1 (6 bases). The assigned J gene may be wrong: the sequence end matches TRBJ2-7 better. The CDR3 is made up of 14 amino acids. Germline values: CDR1 KGHSH, CDR2 LQKENI. The CDR3 protein is CASSPLQGTDEQYF. CDR3 coding DNA: TGTGCCAGCTCACCACTACAGGGAACCGACGAGCAGTACTTC.